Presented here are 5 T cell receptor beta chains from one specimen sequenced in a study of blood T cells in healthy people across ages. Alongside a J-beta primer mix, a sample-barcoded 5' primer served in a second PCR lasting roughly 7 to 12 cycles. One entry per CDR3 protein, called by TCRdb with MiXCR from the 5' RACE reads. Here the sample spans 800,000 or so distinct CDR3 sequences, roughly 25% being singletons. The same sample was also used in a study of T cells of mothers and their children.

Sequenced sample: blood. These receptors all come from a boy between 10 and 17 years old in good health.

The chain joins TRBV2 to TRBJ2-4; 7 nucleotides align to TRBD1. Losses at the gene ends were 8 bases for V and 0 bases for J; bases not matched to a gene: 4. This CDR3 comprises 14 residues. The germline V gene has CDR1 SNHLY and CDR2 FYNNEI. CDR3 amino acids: CASDRELAKNIQYF. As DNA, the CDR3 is TGTGCCAGCGACAGGGAACTAGCCAAAAACATTCAGTACTTC.

CDR3 nucleotides: TGTGCCAGCAGCCTAGTCAGGACTGAGCAGTTCTTC. Translation: CASSLVRTEQFF. The J gene is TRBJ2-1, the V gene TRBV11-2; D remains ambiguous. Germline CDR1 and CDR2: SGHAT and FQNNGV. V lost 5 bases and J 9 bases, leaving 11 bases between the germline ends. The length of the CDR3 is 12 residues.

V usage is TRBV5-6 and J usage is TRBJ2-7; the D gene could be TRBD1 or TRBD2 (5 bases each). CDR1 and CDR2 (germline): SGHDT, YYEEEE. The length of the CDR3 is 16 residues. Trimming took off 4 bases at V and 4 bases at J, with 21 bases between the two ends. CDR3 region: CASSASPGTAGYEQYF. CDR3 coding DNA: TGTGCCAGCAGCGCGAGCCCTGGGACGGCAGGGTACGAGCAGTACTTC.

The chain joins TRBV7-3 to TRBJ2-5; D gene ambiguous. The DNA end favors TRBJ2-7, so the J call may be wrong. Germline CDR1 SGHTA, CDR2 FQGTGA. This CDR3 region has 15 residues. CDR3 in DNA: TGTGCCAGCAGCTTGGGCCGTCAACTTCAAGACGAGCAGTACTTC. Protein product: CASSLGRQLQDEQYF.

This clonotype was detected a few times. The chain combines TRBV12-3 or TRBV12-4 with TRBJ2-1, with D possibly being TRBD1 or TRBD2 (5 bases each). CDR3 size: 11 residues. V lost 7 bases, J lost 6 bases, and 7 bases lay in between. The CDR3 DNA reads TGTGCCAGCAATGGGGGCAATGAGCAGTTCTTC. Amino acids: CASNGGNEQFF.